Below, one T cell receptor (beta chain) is given with its context. It was with 60 Vbeta and 13 Jbeta primers that the PCR ran. Repertoires were generated with immunoSEQ multiplex PCR, while TCRdb's copy carries only in-frame clones and drops some. This sample has about 110,000 clones, with roughly four fifths found just once. This sample is part of a study of cytomegalovirus exposure and HLA in healthy donors. CDR3 size: 14 residues. The V end lost 7 bases, the J end lost 0 bases, and 10 bases lay between the germline ends. Germline V gives CDR1 MNHEY, CDR2 SVGAGI. The sample comprised PBMCs. The V gene is TRBV6-5, the J gene TRBJ2-1, with D possibly being TRBD2 (6 bases). The receptor was isolated from a man aged 50 to 60 in good health and CMV-seronegative. The CDR3 reads CASMRGSSYNEQFF. CDR3 sequence (DNA): TGTGCCAGCATGCGGGGAAGCTCCTACAATGAGCAGTTCTTC.